This is a list of T cell receptor beta chains from one sample in a study of yellow fever vaccine responses in identical twins. TCRdb ran MiXCR on the RT-PCR reads and lists one entry per CDR3 protein. The table records approximately 2,500 distinct CDR3 sequences, roughly nine tenths of them present only once. The sample in question was T cells from blood (PBMCs), unsorted or a sorted subset (not recorded which), obtained before or after yellow fever vaccination (not recorded which). The receptors here all came from a woman younger than 30 who received the yellow fever vaccine. Each CDR3 is given with its conserved first and last residue. Fields, in order: V gene, D gene, clone size, J gene, CDR3 DNA, CDR3 protein. A D gene is named only where the DNA matches it firmly. Clone sizes are given selectively: once, few, many, or a class where the clone is expanded.

v_gene: TRBV7-9; d_gene: TRBD2; abundance: NA; j_gene: TRBJ2-3; CDR3nt: TGTGCCAGCAGCACAACCACTAGCGTTGGCACAGATACGCAGTATTTT; CDR3aa: CASSTTTSVGTDTQYF
v_gene: TRBV7-9; d_gene: NA; abundance: NA; j_gene: TRBJ2-7; CDR3nt: TGTGCCAGCAGCTTCAGCTCAGCAAAGGCGTACGAGCAGTACTTC; CDR3aa: CASSFSSAKAYEQYF
v_gene: TRBV6-5; d_gene: NA; abundance: NA; j_gene: TRBJ1-5; CDR3nt: TGTGCCAGCACTTCCGGACCGGGTCAGCCCCAGCATTTT; CDR3aa: CASTSGPGQPQHF
v_gene: TRBV7-1; d_gene: TRBD1; abundance: NA; j_gene: TRBJ1-5; CDR3nt: TGTGCCAGCAGCTCAGGACAGGGTAAGGGAACAATTCAGCCCCAGCATTTT; CDR3aa: CASSSGQGKGTIQPQHF
v_gene: TRBV7-3; d_gene: TRBD2; abundance: NA; j_gene: TRBJ2-3; CDR3nt: TGTGCCAGCAGCTTAAGGAGCGGGGACCTCACAGATACGCAGTATTTT; CDR3aa: CASSLRSGDLTDTQYF
v_gene: TRBV6-5; d_gene: TRBD1; abundance: NA; j_gene: TRBJ1-1; CDR3nt: TGTGCCAGCAGTTACCCGACAGGGGGGAATACTGAAGCTTTCTTT; CDR3aa: CASSYPTGGNTEAFF
v_gene: TRBV6-5; d_gene: NA; abundance: NA; j_gene: TRBJ2-1; CDR3nt: TGTGCCAGCAGTTACGGAGGGGGTACCCTGTACAATGAGCAGTTCTTC; CDR3aa: CASSYGGGTLYNEQFF
v_gene: TRBV5-6; d_gene: TRBD2; abundance: NA; j_gene: TRBJ2-7; CDR3nt: TGTGCCAGCAGCTCCCCTGGGCGGGAGAGCGACTACGAGCAGTACTTC; CDR3aa: CASSSPGRESDYEQYF
v_gene: TRBV6-2/TRBV6-3; d_gene: NA; abundance: NA; j_gene: TRBJ1-1; CDR3nt: TGTGCCAGCAGCATGGCTCCTCGTGAAGCTTTCTTT; CDR3aa: CASSMAPREAFF
v_gene: TRBV7-6; d_gene: TRBD2; abundance: once; j_gene: TRBJ2-7; CDR3nt: TGTGCCAGCAGCTTATTTGCGGGAGGGCCGAGTGAGCAGTACTTC; CDR3aa: CASSLFAGGPSEQYF
v_gene: TRBV2; d_gene: TRBD2; abundance: NA; j_gene: TRBJ2-3; CDR3nt: TGTGCCAGCAGCTCGTTTAGCGGGGAAAGCACAGATACGCAGTATTTT; CDR3aa: CASSSFSGESTDTQYF
v_gene: TRBV9; d_gene: TRBD2; abundance: NA; j_gene: TRBJ2-7; CDR3nt: TGTGCCAGCAGCGCCAGCGGGGAGGCCTACGAGCAGTACTTC; CDR3aa: CASSASGEAYEQYF
v_gene: TRBV28; d_gene: NA; abundance: NA; j_gene: TRBJ2-2; CDR3nt: TGTGCCATCTTAAATTCCATTGGCCCCGGGGAGCTGTTTTTT; CDR3aa: CAILNSIGPGELFF
v_gene: TRBV4-3; d_gene: NA; abundance: NA; j_gene: TRBJ2-3; CDR3nt: TGCGCCAGCAGCCAAGCGGAGCGCACAGATACGCAGTATTTT; CDR3aa: CASSQAERTDTQYF
v_gene: TRBV12-3/TRBV12-4; d_gene: NA; abundance: NA; j_gene: TRBJ2-7; CDR3nt: TGTGCCAGCAGAGGACTCGAATACGAGCAGTACTTC; CDR3aa: CASRGLEYEQYF
v_gene: TRBV11-2; d_gene: TRBD2; abundance: NA; j_gene: TRBJ2-3; CDR3nt: TGTGCCAGCAGCTCCCCGGGACTAGCGTCAAGAAACACAGATACGCAGTATTTT; CDR3aa: CASSSPGLASRNTDTQYF
v_gene: TRBV4-1; d_gene: NA; abundance: NA; j_gene: TRBJ1-1; CDR3nt: TGCGCCAGCAGCCAAGATCTGGGGCAGAGGCGTGAAGCTTTCTTT; CDR3aa: CASSQDLGQRREAFF
v_gene: TRBV11-2; d_gene: TRBD2; abundance: once; j_gene: TRBJ2-1; CDR3nt: TGTGCCAGCAGCTTTTGGCTAGCGGGAGGGTACAATGAGCAGTTCTTC; CDR3aa: CASSFWLAGGYNEQFF
v_gene: TRBV7-3; d_gene: TRBD1; abundance: NA; j_gene: TRBJ2-1; CDR3nt: TGTGCCAGCAGCCCCCAGGGGGATTACAATGAGCAGTTCTTC; CDR3aa: CASSPQGDYNEQFF
v_gene: TRBV27; d_gene: NA; abundance: NA; j_gene: TRBJ2-7; CDR3nt: TGTGCCAGCAGTCTTACTAGCTCGCCTCAGTACGAGCAGTACTTC; CDR3aa: CASSLTSSPQYEQYF
v_gene: TRBV4-1; d_gene: NA; abundance: NA; j_gene: TRBJ1-5; CDR3nt: TGCGCCAGCAGTCTGACTAGCAATCAGCCCCAGCATTTT; CDR3aa: CASSLTSNQPQHF
v_gene: TRBV11-2; d_gene: NA; abundance: NA; j_gene: TRBJ2-7; CDR3nt: TGTGCCAGCAGTCCTCTTCGGTCCATCTCCTACGAGCAGTACTTC; CDR3aa: CASSPLRSISYEQYF
v_gene: TRBV11-2; d_gene: NA; abundance: NA; j_gene: TRBJ2-7; CDR3nt: TGTGCCAGCAGCAAAGGGGGGGTCAGCTACGAGCAGTACTTC; CDR3aa: CASSKGGVSYEQYF
v_gene: TRBV5-5; d_gene: NA; abundance: NA; j_gene: TRBJ1-1; CDR3nt: TGTGCCAGCAGCTTGGCGGGATTCACAGGGAGCACTGAAGCTTTCTTT; CDR3aa: CASSLAGFTGSTEAFF
v_gene: TRBV10-3; d_gene: NA; abundance: few; j_gene: TRBJ1-4; CDR3nt: TGTGCCATCAGTGCAGCCCAGACAACTAATGAAAAACTGTTTTTT; CDR3aa: CAISAAQTTNEKLFF
v_gene: TRBV15; d_gene: NA; abundance: NA; j_gene: TRBJ2-7; CDR3nt: TGTGCCACCAGCAGGGACGGGACCGGATACGAGCAGTACTTC; CDR3aa: CATSRDGTGYEQYF
v_gene: TRBV3-1; d_gene: TRBD2; abundance: NA; j_gene: TRBJ2-7; CDR3nt: TGTGCCAGCAGCCCCGGGACTACCATCTCCTACGAGCAGTACTTC; CDR3aa: CASSPGTTISYEQYF
v_gene: TRBV4-1; d_gene: TRBD1; abundance: NA; j_gene: TRBJ1-1; CDR3nt: TGCGCCAGCAGAGACAGGGATGTGGAGGAGGGCACTGAAGCTTTCTTT; CDR3aa: CASRDRDVEEGTEAFF
v_gene: TRBV27; d_gene: TRBD2; abundance: NA; j_gene: TRBJ2-7; CDR3nt: TGTGCCAGCAGTCTTAGACTAGCGGGAGACGAGCAGTACTTC; CDR3aa: CASSLRLAGDEQYF
v_gene: TRBV15; d_gene: NA; abundance: NA; j_gene: TRBJ2-3; CDR3nt: TGTGCCACCAGCAGAGCGGGAGCTCCACCTTTGACAGATACGCAGTATTTT; CDR3aa: CATSRAGAPPLTDTQYF
v_gene: TRBV15; d_gene: NA; abundance: NA; j_gene: TRBJ2-7; CDR3nt: TGTGCCACCAGCACCGAGACTGGTAGCTACGAGCAGTACTTC; CDR3aa: CATSTETGSYEQYF
v_gene: TRBV15; d_gene: NA; abundance: NA; j_gene: TRBJ2-1; CDR3nt: TGTGCCACCAGCAGAGACAGCCCCAGCTCCTACAATGAGCAGTTCTTC; CDR3aa: CATSRDSPSSYNEQFF
v_gene: TRBV4-1; d_gene: TRBD1; abundance: NA; j_gene: TRBJ2-1; CDR3nt: TGCGCCAGCAGCCAAGCCACAGGGGGCTCCTACAATGAGCAGTTCTTC; CDR3aa: CASSQATGGSYNEQFF
v_gene: TRBV2; d_gene: TRBD2; abundance: NA; j_gene: TRBJ2-4; CDR3nt: TGTGCCAGCAGTGAATCAGGACTAGCGTTTATTCAGTACTTC; CDR3aa: CASSESGLAFIQYF
v_gene: TRBV11-2; d_gene: NA; abundance: NA; j_gene: TRBJ2-7; CDR3nt: TGTGCCAGCGGTCGGGACGGCTCCTACGAGCAGTACTTC; CDR3aa: CASGRDGSYEQYF
v_gene: TRBV12-3/TRBV12-4; d_gene: TRBD2; abundance: NA; j_gene: TRBJ2-7; CDR3nt: TGTGCCAGCAGTTCAACTAGCGGGGCATCCTACGAGCAGTACTTC; CDR3aa: CASSSTSGASYEQYF
v_gene: TRBV7-6; d_gene: TRBD2; abundance: NA; j_gene: TRBJ2-1; CDR3nt: TGTGCCAGCAGCATAGGGCTAGGCGGGAGTGTGGGGGATATCTACAATAAGCAGTTCTTC; CDR3aa: CASSIGLGGSVGDIYNKQFF
v_gene: TRBV11-3; d_gene: TRBD1; abundance: NA; j_gene: TRBJ2-1; CDR3nt: TGTGCCAGCAGCCCACGGGACAGGGTCAATGAGCAGTTCTTC; CDR3aa: CASSPRDRVNEQFF
v_gene: TRBV20-1; d_gene: NA; abundance: NA; j_gene: TRBJ2-7; CDR3nt: TGCAGTGGTTCGGCCACTCTAGAGCAGTACTTC; CDR3aa: CSGSATLEQYF
v_gene: TRBV23-1; d_gene: TRBD2; abundance: NA; j_gene: TRBJ2-5; CDR3nt: TGCGCCAGCAGTCGCGGGACTAGCGGGAAAGAGACCCAGTACTTC; CDR3aa: CASSRGTSGKETQYF
v_gene: TRBV20-1; d_gene: NA; abundance: NA; j_gene: TRBJ2-3; CDR3nt: TGCAGTGCTAGAGATCGCAGGGATACGCAGTATTTT; CDR3aa: CSARDRRDTQYF
v_gene: TRBV11-1; d_gene: NA; abundance: NA; j_gene: TRBJ2-1; CDR3nt: TGTGCCAGCGGGGGCTGGCGGGCCCAGGATGAGCAGTTCTTC; CDR3aa: CASGGWRAQDEQFF
v_gene: TRBV27; d_gene: TRBD1; abundance: NA; j_gene: TRBJ2-7; CDR3nt: TGTGCCAGCAGTTTAACAGGGGGCTCGTACGAGCAGTACTTC; CDR3aa: CASSLTGGSYEQYF
v_gene: TRBV19; d_gene: NA; abundance: once; j_gene: TRBJ1-2; CDR3nt: TGTGCCAGTAGAGAAACCCCCTGGTCAGGGAACTATGGCTACACCTTC; CDR3aa: CASRETPWSGNYGYTF
v_gene: TRBV4-1; d_gene: TRBD2; abundance: NA; j_gene: TRBJ2-1; CDR3nt: TGCGCCAGCAGCCAAGATCATCCTGGACTAGCCAGTAATGAGCAGTTCTTC; CDR3aa: CASSQDHPGLASNEQFF
v_gene: TRBV4-3; d_gene: NA; abundance: NA; j_gene: TRBJ2-1; CDR3nt: TGCGCCAGCAGCCAAGAGGCTAACAATGAGCAGTTCTTC; CDR3aa: CASSQEANNEQFF
v_gene: TRBV7-9; d_gene: NA; abundance: NA; j_gene: TRBJ2-7; CDR3nt: TGTGCCAGCAGCTTAGCGGGGGATAGTAGCTACGAGCAGTACTTC; CDR3aa: CASSLAGDSSYEQYF
v_gene: TRBV6-1; d_gene: NA; abundance: NA; j_gene: TRBJ2-3; CDR3nt: TGTGCCAGAGAGCATTACCATAGCACAGATACGCAGTATTTT; CDR3aa: CAREHYHSTDTQYF
v_gene: TRBV10-3; d_gene: TRBD1; abundance: NA; j_gene: TRBJ2-5; CDR3nt: TGTGCCATCACAAGGGACAGGAGCCAAGAGACCCAGTACTTC; CDR3aa: CAITRDRSQETQYF
v_gene: TRBV9; d_gene: NA; abundance: NA; j_gene: TRBJ2-7; CDR3nt: TGTGCCAGCAGCGTAGGCAGGGCTACCTACGAGCAGTACTTC; CDR3aa: CASSVGRATYEQYF
v_gene: TRBV3-1; d_gene: TRBD1; abundance: NA; j_gene: TRBJ1-5; CDR3nt: TGTGCCAGCAGCTTCGGACAGGGGGCATATCAGCCCCAGCATTTT; CDR3aa: CASSFGQGAYQPQHF
v_gene: TRBV15; d_gene: NA; abundance: NA; j_gene: TRBJ2-2; CDR3nt: TGTGCCACCAGCAGAGATCAAGCATTGAACACCGGGGAGCTGTTTTTT; CDR3aa: CATSRDQALNTGELFF
v_gene: TRBV15; d_gene: NA; abundance: NA; j_gene: TRBJ2-1; CDR3nt: TGTGCCACCAGCAGAGAAGCCGTGGTAAACAATGAGCAGTTCTTC; CDR3aa: CATSREAVVNNEQFF
v_gene: TRBV4-1; d_gene: NA; abundance: NA; j_gene: TRBJ1-2; CDR3nt: TGCGCCAGCAGCCAAGTCGCCGAGCGGAACTACACCTTC; CDR3aa: CASSQVAERNYTF